These T cell receptor beta chains were read from a single sample in a study of T cells in Graves' hyperthyroidism and ophthalmopathy. In TCRdb, the multiplex PCR reads were re-called with MiXCR into one record per CDR3 protein. The sample holds 610,000 or so distinct CDR3 sequences, around 46% seen once. What was sequenced was peripheral blood or thyroid tissue (not recorded which). The receptors were gathered from a woman between 18 and 30 years old with Graves' hyperthyroidism. CDR3s include the opening cysteine and the closing phenylalanine or tryptophan. D genes are given only for firm matches. The size of a clone is reported for some rows only, either as once, few or many, or as a class for expanded clones.

TRBV7-2	NA	TRBJ2-7	NA	TGTGCCAGCAGCCCACGGGACTCTTGGGGGGACGAGCAGTACTTC	CASSPRDSWGDEQYF
TRBV5-1	NA	TRBJ2-5	TRBD2	TGCGCCAGCAGCTCCGTGAGCGGGAGCTTTGAGACCCAGTACTTC	CASSSVSGSFETQYF
TRBV15	NA	TRBJ1-2	NA	TGTGCCACCAGCAGGGGAAGGGGAGTGGGAGACTATGGCTACACCTTC	CATSRGRGVGDYGYTF
TRBV10-3	many	TRBJ2-2	TRBD1	TGTGCCATCGGGGACAGGGGGTTGGCCGGGGAGCTGTTTTTT	CAIGDRGLAGELFF
TRBV4-2	many	TRBJ1-2	NA	TGTGCCAGCAGCCAAGAAAGGCAGATGTATGGCTACACCTTC	CASSQERQMYGYTF
TRBV5-1	many	TRBJ2-5	NA	TGCGCCAGCAGCTTGGGGATAGCGGACCAAGAGACCCAGTACTTC	CASSLGIADQETQYF
TRBV2	once	TRBJ2-5	TRBD2	TGTGCCAGCAGCGTAGCCCTAGCGGGAGTCGAGACCCAGTACTTC	CASSVALAGVETQYF
TRBV10-3	NA	TRBJ2-1	TRBD2	TGTGCCATCAGAATAGCGGGCAGCTCCTACAATGAGCAGTTCTTC	CAIRIAGSSYNEQFF
TRBV2	many	TRBJ2-7	NA	TGTGCCAGCAGTGAAGACATAGCGGTGCAGTACTTC	CASSEDIAVQYF
TRBV5-1	NA	TRBJ2-4	TRBD1	TGCGCCAGCAGCCAAGGGACAGGGCGTGGCATTCAGTACTTC	CASSQGTGRGIQYF
TRBV20-1	many	TRBJ2-7	TRBD2	TGTGTAGGAGCGGGAGCGTACGAGCAGTACTTC	CVGAGAYEQYF
TRBV6-5	once	TRBJ1-5	NA	TGTGCCAGCAGAACAGAGTTGCAGCCCCAGCATTTT	CASRTELQPQHF
TRBV12-3/TRBV12-4	NA	TRBJ1-4	NA	TGTGCCAGCAGTTACTACGGTGAAAAACTGTTTTTT	CASSYYGEKLFF
TRBV7-2	NA	TRBJ1-6	TRBD1	TGTGCCAGCAGCTCCGTAGACAGGGAAGGTTCACCCCTCCACTTT	CASSSVDREGSPLHF
TRBV5-1	many	TRBJ2-7	TRBD2	TGCGCCAGCAGCGAGACCGGGACTAGGCGTGAGCAGTACTTC	CASSETGTRREQYF
TRBV7-2	NA	TRBJ2-7	NA	TGTGCCAGCAGCTTTTTCTCTTGGCCAGGGAATTTCTACGAGCAGTACTTC	CASSFFSWPGNFYEQYF
TRBV15	NA	TRBJ2-3	TRBD2	TGTGCCACCAGCAGAGGTCGGGAGGGCCGGGGAGATACGCAGTATTTT	CATSRGREGRGDTQYF
TRBV10-3	NA	TRBJ2-7	TRBD2	TGTGCCATCAGTGACTATAGCGGGAGAACGTACGAGCAGTACTTC	CAISDYSGRTYEQYF
TRBV12-3/TRBV12-4	NA	TRBJ1-6	NA	TGTGCCAGCAGTTTTGGCGTCCGGCCCCATTCACCCCTCCACTTT	CASSFGVRPHSPLHF
TRBV2	many	TRBJ1-2	NA	TGTGCCAGCAAAAGCCAGGGGAACTCTGGCTACACCTTC	CASKSQGNSGYTF
TRBV2	NA	TRBJ1-5	TRBD1	TGTGCCAGCACCACGGACAGGGAACGTAATCAGCCCCAGCATTTT	CASTTDRERNQPQHF
TRBV12-3/TRBV12-4	many	TRBJ1-1	TRBD1	TGTGCCAGCAGTCTGACAGGGGGCAGAGAAGCTTTCTTT	CASSLTGGREAFF
TRBV20-1	NA	TRBJ1-2	TRBD1	TGCAGTGCTAGAGTAAGCGGGACAGGCAACTATGGCTACACCTTC	CSARVSGTGNYGYTF
TRBV5-8	many	TRBJ2-7	NA	TGTGCCAGCAGCTTGGATGTGGGTTACTCCTACGAGCAGTACTTC	CASSLDVGYSYEQYF
TRBV7-3	NA	TRBJ1-5	NA	TGTGCCAGCAGCTTATCCTCGGCGGGGCCCAATCAGCCCCAGCATTTT	CASSLSSAGPNQPQHF
TRBV7-9	NA	TRBJ2-7	TRBD2	TGTGCCGGCAGCGTACTTAGCGGGGGCACCTACGAGCAGTACTTC	CAGSVLSGGTYEQYF
TRBV7-2	many	TRBJ2-7	TRBD2	TGTGCCAGCAGCTCTTATGGACTAGTCGGGGAGCAGTACTTC	CASSSYGLVGEQYF
TRBV3-1	NA	TRBJ2-7	NA	TGTGCCAGCAGCCAAGGGGCGAGCGGGTTCGACGAGCAGTACTTC	CASSQGASGFDEQYF
TRBV4-1	many	TRBJ2-5	NA	TGCGCCAGCACCCTAGGCAGGGCCAGAAAAGAGACCCAGTACTTC	CASTLGRARKETQYF
TRBV9	many	TRBJ1-4	TRBD1	TGTGCCAGCAGCTCAAACAGGGGGCACGAAAAACTGTTTTTT	CASSSNRGHEKLFF
TRBV12-3/TRBV12-4	many	TRBJ1-1	TRBD1	TGTGCCAGCAGTCTGAGGACAGGTTCGAAAGCTTTCTTT	CASSLRTGSKAFF
TRBV4-2	many	TRBJ1-1	NA	TGTGCCAGCAGCCCCATGGGGGGGGCTATGAACACTGAAGCTTTCTTT	CASSPMGGAMNTEAFF
TRBV6-6	many	TRBJ2-5	NA	TGTGCCAGCAGTTCACTCGACAGCGAAGAGACCCAGTACTTC	CASSSLDSEETQYF
TRBV7-2	many	TRBJ1-1	NA	TGTGCCAGCAGCACCTACTTACAGGGCAGTGGTGAAGCTTTCTTT	CASSTYLQGSGEAFF
TRBV11-3	NA	TRBJ2-7	NA	TGTGCCAGCAGCTTAGATCACCGACTAGACTACTACGAGCAGTACTTC	CASSLDHRLDYYEQYF
TRBV20-1	many	TRBJ2-5	NA	TGCAGTGCTGCATCGCGCAGAAACCAAGAGACCCAGTACTTC	CSAASRRNQETQYF
TRBV2	NA	TRBJ1-4	NA	TGTGCCAGCAGTCAGGGAAAAAATGAAAAACTGTTTTTT	CASSQGKNEKLFF
TRBV20-1	NA	TRBJ2-2	TRBD1	TGCAGTGCTAGAGATTCCGGGACAGGACAGGCCGGGGAGCTGTTTTTT	CSARDSGTGQAGELFF
TRBV7-3	many	TRBJ1-1	TRBD1	TGTGCCAGCAGCTTGGGCGACAGGGGAACTGAAGCTTTCTTT	CASSLGDRGTEAFF
TRBV4-1	NA	TRBJ2-6	NA	TGCGCCAGCAGCCAAGCATATGCGGGGATAAGCTCTGGGGCCAACGTCCTGACTTTC	CASSQAYAGISSGANVLTF
TRBV5-4	few	TRBJ2-7	TRBD2	TGTGCCAGCAGCGCAGCCGGGACTAGCGGGAGTTCGGGAACCTACGAGCAGTACTTC	CASSAAGTSGSSGTYEQYF
TRBV4-2	many	TRBJ2-5	NA	TGTGCCAGCAGCCAAGATTACGCAGGGAGGGAGACCCAGTACTTC	CASSQDYAGRETQYF
TRBV5-1	many	TRBJ2-5	TRBD2	TGCGCCAGCAGCAGCCTAGCGGGAGGGCGAGAGACCCAGTACTTC	CASSSLAGGRETQYF
TRBV7-8	NA	TRBJ2-7	TRBD1	TGTGCCAGCAGCTTCTCCGCGTGGGCAGGGGGAATAAACGGGCAGTACTTC	CASSFSAWAGGINGQYF
TRBV7-2	NA	TRBJ2-7	TRBD2	TGTGCCAGCAGCACCGCACTAGCGGGAGAGGGTGAGCAGTACTTC	CASSTALAGEGEQYF
TRBV6-2/TRBV6-3	many	TRBJ1-1	NA	TGTGCCAGCGGGACGGCGAACACTGAAGCTTTCTTT	CASGTANTEAFF